The 5 T cell receptor beta chains below all came from one sample that was sequenced in a study of early T cells in non-severe SARS-CoV-2 infection. TCRdb independently ran MiXCR on the 5' RACE reads; one entry per CDR3 protein. The profile shows about 36,000 distinct CDR3 sequences, roughly 6.8% of them singletons. This specimen was whole blood, taken at baseline. Receptor source: an adult who was a healthcare worker with PCR-confirmed SARS-CoV-2 infection or an uninfected control (not recorded which).

This clonotype occurred a few times. This chain connects TRBV10-2 to TRBJ2-3; TRBD1 matches 8 bases. V was pared by 7 bases and J by 2 bases, with 11 bases of the junction left unmatched. The CDR3 runs 16 residues. Per the germline V gene, CDR1 is WSHSY and CDR2 is SAAADI. The CDR3 DNA reads as TGCGCCAGCATGGGGTCAGGGGGCCGCGCCACAGATACGCAGTATTTT. Its translation: CASMGSGGRATDTQYF.

This clonotype was seen ten or more times. The chain links TRBV7-2 to TRBJ2-1; tentatively, D is TRBD2 (6 bases). The germline V gene has CDR1 SGHTA and CDR2 FQGNSA. The V gene lost 4 bases and the J gene lost 1 base, with 17 bases spanning the gap. The CDR3 is made up of 17 amino acids. The CDR3 DNA reads TGTGCCAGCAGCTCCTACTGGACTACAGAATCCTACAATGAGCAGTTCTTC. Its translation: CASSSYWTTESYNEQFF. The whole variable domain, remainder taken from reference TRBV7-2 and TRBJ2-1, is GAGVSQSPSNKVTEKGKDVELRCDPISGHTALYWYRQSLGQGLEFLIYFQGNSAPDKSGLPSDRFSAERTGGSVSTLTIQRTQQEDSAVYLCASSSYWTTESYNEQFFGPGTRLTVL.

The chain has TRBV6-2 or TRBV6-3 and TRBJ1-5; TRBD1 matches 9 bases. V lost 6 bases and J lost 4; bases outside the gene matches: 10. There are 16 residues in the CDR3. Germline V gives CDR1 MNHEY, CDR2 SVGEGT. The CDR3 loop is CASRIAGTGINQPQHF. The CDR3 DNA reads TGTGCCAGCAGGATTGCCGGGACAGGGATAAATCAGCCCCAGCATTTT.

In this sample, this clonotype turned up many times. The rearrangement joins TRBV5-1 to TRBJ2-7; perhaps TRBD1 as D (5 bases). With 0 bases removed from V and 1 base from J, the gap between germline ends came to 8 bases. The CDR3 runs to 14 residues. Germline CDR1 SGHRS, CDR2 YFSETQ. The CDR3 here is CASSLEGPSYEQYF. CDR3 DNA sequence: TGCGCCAGCAGCTTGGAGGGGCCGTCCTACGAGCAGTACTTC.

In this sample, this clonotype turned up many times. This sequence joins TRBV18 and TRBJ1-2, with a possible D match to TRBD1 (6 bases). Per germline, CDR1 KGHSH and CDR2 LQKENI. The CDR3 is 17 residues long. The V gene lost 1 base and the J gene lost 0 bases, with 15 bases spanning the gap. CDR3: CASSPRGPQPSNYGYTF. DNA for the CDR3: TGTGCCAGCTCACCACGGGGGCCCCAACCTTCTAACTATGGCTACACCTTC.